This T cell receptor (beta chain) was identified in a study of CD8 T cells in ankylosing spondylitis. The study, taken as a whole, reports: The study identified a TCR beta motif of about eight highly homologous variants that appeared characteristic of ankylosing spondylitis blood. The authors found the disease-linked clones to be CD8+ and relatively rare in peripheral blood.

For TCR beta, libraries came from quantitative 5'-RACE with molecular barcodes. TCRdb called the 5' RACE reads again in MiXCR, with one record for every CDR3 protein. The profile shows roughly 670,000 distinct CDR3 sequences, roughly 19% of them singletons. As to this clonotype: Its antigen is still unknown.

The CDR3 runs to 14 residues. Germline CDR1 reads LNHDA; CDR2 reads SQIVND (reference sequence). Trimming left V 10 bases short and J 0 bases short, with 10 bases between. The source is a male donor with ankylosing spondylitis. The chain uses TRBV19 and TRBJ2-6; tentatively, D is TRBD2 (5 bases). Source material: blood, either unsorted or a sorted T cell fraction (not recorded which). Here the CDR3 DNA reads TGTGCCACTAAAGGGAGCTCTGGGGCCAACGTCCTGACTTTC. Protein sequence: CATKGSSGANVLTF.